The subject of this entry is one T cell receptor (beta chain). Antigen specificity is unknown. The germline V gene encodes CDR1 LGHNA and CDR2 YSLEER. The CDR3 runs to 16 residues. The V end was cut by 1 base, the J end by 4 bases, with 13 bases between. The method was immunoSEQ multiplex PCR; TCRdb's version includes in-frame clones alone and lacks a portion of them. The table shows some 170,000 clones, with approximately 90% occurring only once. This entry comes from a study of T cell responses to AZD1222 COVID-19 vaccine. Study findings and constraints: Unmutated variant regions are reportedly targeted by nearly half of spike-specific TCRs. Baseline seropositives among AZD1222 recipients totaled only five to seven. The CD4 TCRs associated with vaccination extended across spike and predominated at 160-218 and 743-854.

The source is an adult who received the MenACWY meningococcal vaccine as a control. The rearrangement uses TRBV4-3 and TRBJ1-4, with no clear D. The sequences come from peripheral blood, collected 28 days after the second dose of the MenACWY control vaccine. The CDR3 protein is CASSQAVGVFNEKLFF. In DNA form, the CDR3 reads TGCGCCAGCAGCCAAGCCGTCGGGGTCTTTAATGAAAAACTGTTTTTT.